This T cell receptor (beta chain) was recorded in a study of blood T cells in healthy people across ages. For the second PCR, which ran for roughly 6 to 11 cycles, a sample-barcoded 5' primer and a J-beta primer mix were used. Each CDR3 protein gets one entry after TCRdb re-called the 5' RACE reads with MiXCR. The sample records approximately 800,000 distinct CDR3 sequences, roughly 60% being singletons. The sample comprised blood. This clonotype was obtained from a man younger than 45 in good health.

The CDR3 here is CASSLGQLNTEAFF. As DNA, the CDR3 is TGTGCCAGCAGCTTAGGACAGCTGAACACTGAAGCTTTCTTT. The V call is TRBV13, the J call TRBJ1-1; unclear D gene. Trimming removed 0 bases from V and 0 bases from J, with 5 bases in between. The CDR3 extends over 14 amino acids. Per germline, CDR1 PRHDT and CDR2 FYEKMQ (reference sequence). The whole variable domain, filled in from reference TRBV13 and TRBJ1-1, reads AAGVIQSPRHLIKEKRETATLKCYPIPRHDTVYWYQQGPGQDPQFLISFYEKMQSDKGSIPDRFSAQQFSDYHSELNMSSLELGDSALYFCASSLGQLNTEAFFGQGTRLTVV.